The clone carrying this T cell receptor beta chain was recorded many times. The data are from a study of CD8 T cells in ankylosing spondylitis. The CDR3 extends over 15 amino acids. Trimming removed 0 bases from V and 9 bases from J, with 12 bases in between. The V gene's germline CDR1 is LNHNV and CDR2 YYDKDF (reference sequence). MiXCR, applied by TCRdb to the 5' RACE reads, yields one record per CDR3 protein. This table holds about 140,000 distinct CDR3 sequences, 6% to 8.5% found once. The rearrangement links TRBV15 to TRBJ1-6, with a possible D match to TRBD1 (5 bases). The sample taken for sequencing was blood, either unsorted or a sorted T cell fraction (not recorded which). This TCR was recovered from a female donor with ankylosing spondylitis or in good health (not recorded which). CDR3 nucleotide sequence: TGTGCCACCAGCAGAGAAGGACGGGGCAGTTCACCCCTCCACTTT. Amino acids: CATSREGRGSSPLHF.